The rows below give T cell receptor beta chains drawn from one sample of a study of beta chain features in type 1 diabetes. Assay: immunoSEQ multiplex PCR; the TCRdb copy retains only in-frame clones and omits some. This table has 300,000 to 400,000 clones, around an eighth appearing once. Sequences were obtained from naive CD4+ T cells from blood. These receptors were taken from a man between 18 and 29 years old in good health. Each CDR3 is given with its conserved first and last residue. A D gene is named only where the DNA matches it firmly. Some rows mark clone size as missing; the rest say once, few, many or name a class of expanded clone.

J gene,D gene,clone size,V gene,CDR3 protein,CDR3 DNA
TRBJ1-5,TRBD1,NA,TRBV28,CASSLSQGARGNQPQHF,TGTGCCAGCAGTTTATCACAGGGGGCTAGGGGCAATCAGCCCCAGCATTTT
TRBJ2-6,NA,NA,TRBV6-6,CASSSPRSGANVLTF,TGTGCCAGCAGTTCTCCCAGGTCTGGGGCCAACGTCCTGACTTTC
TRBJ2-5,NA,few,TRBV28,CASHKHPETQYF,TGTGCCAGCCACAAACACCCAGAGACCCAGTACTTC
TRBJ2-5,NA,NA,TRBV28,CASRPGDRQETQYF,TGTGCCAGCAGACCGGGAGATAGGCAAGAGACCCAGTACTTC
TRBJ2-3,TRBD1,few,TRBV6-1,CASTATGGLDTQYF,TGTGCCAGCACCGCGACAGGGGGCTTAGATACGCAGTATTTT
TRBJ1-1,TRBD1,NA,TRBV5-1,CASSGGQGGTEAFF,TGCGCCAGCAGCGGGGGACAGGGAGGCACTGAAGCTTTCTTT
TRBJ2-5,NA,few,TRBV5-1,CASSLGTTPETQYF,TGCGCCAGCAGCTTGGGGACAACCCCAGAGACCCAGTACTTC
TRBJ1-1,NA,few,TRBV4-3,CASSQDHRNTEAFF,TGCGCCAGCAGCCAAGATCACAGGAACACTGAAGCTTTCTTT
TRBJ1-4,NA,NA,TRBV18,CASSPGERANEKLFF,TGTGCCAGCTCACCCGGGGAACGAGCTAATGAAAAACTGTTTTTT
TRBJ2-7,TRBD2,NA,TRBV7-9,CASSLGGFSYEQYF,TGTGCCAGCAGCTTGGGGGGGTTTTCCTACGAGCAGTACTTC
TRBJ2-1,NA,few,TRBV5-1,CASSLREHNEQFF,TGCGCCAGCAGCTTGCGGGAACACAATGAGCAGTTCTTC
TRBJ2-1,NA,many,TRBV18,CASSPFEGEQFF,TGTGCCAGCTCACCTTTCGAGGGTGAGCAGTTCTTC
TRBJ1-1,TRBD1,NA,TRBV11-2,CASRPGTGSTEAFF,TGTGCCAGCAGACCCGGGACAGGAAGCACTGAAGCTTTCTTT
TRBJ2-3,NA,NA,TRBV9,CASSVSSTDTQYF,TGTGCCAGCAGCGTTTCTAGCACAGATACGCAGTATTTT
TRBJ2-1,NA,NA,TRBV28,CASSLERATEQFF,TGTGCCAGCAGTTTAGAGCGGGCCACGGAGCAGTTCTTC